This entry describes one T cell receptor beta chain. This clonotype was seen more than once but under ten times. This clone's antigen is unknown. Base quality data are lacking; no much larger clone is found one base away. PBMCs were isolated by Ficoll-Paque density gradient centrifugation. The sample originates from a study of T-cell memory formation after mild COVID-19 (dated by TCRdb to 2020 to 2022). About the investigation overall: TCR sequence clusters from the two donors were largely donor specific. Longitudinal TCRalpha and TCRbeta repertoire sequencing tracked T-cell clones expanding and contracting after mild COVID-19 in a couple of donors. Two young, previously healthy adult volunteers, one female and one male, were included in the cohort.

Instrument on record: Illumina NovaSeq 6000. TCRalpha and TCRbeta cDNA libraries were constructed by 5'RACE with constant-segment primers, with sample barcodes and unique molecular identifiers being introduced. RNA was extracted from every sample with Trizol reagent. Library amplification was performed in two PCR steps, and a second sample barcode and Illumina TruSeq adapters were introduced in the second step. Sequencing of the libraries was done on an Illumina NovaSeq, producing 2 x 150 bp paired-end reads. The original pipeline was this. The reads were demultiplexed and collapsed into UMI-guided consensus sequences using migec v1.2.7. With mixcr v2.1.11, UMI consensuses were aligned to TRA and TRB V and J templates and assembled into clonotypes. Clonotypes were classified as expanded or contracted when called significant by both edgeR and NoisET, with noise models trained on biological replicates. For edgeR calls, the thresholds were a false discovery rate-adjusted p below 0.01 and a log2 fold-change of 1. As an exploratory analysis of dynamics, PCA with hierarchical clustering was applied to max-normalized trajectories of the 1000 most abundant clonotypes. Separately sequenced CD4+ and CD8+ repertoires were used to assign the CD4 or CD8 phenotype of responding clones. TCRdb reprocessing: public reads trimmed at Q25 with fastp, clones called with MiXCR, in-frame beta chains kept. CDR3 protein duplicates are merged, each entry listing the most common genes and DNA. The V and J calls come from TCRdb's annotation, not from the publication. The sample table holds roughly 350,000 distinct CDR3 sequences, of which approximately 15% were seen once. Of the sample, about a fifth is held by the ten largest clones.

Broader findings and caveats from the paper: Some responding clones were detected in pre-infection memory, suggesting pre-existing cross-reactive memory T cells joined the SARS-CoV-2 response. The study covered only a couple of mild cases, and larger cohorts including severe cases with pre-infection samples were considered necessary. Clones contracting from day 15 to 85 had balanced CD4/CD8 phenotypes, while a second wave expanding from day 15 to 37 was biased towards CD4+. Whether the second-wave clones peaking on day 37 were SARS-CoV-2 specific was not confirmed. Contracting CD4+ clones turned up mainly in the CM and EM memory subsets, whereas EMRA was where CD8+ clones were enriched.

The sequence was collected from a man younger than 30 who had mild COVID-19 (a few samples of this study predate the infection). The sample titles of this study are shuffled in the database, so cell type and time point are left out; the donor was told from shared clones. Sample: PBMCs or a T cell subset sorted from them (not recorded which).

This receptor carries the CDR3 CATSRDNSETQYF. The nucleotide sequence reads TGTGCCACCTCCCGGGACAATAGCGAGACCCAGTACTTC. The chain is encoded by TRBV6-1 joined to TRBJ2-5; the best D guess is TRBD1, with 6 bases matching. Reading the germline V gene gives CDR1 MNHNS and CDR2 SASEGT. The CDR3 sequence holds 13 residues, the cysteine and phenylalanine included. Only the CDR3 region is kept as DNA, spanning 39 bases read in frame from base 1. V was cut back by 10 bases and J by 5 bases, leaving a gap of 17 bases between them.